Listed below are T cell receptor beta chains from one sample, sequenced in a study of OX40 agonist ivuxolimab in advanced cancers. TCRdb keeps only in-frame clones here, not all; method: immunoSEQ multiplex PCR. The sample holds tens of thousands of clones; 80% to 90% are singletons and the top ten take more than 2.5%. Material: CD4+ or CD8+ T cells sorted from blood, obtained in a trial of the OX40 agonist ivuxolimab. The receptors come from an adult with an advanced solid tumor such as melanoma, head and neck, liver or kidney cancer. The conserved cysteine and the conserved F or W are not part of the CDR3 here.

j_call | v_call | cdr3_aa
TRBJ2-2 | TRBV5-6 | ASSFPGELF
TRBJ2-5 | TRBV7-9 | ASSLEQSSGTQY
TRBJ2-2 | TRBV9 | ASGGLNTGELF
TRBJ1-3 | TRBV11-2 | ASSLGLWAAMASGNTIY
TRBJ2-5 | TRBV11-3 | ASSPTGFQETQY
TRBJ2-7 | TRBV11-2 | ASSSISYRGSYEQY
TRBJ2-7 | TRBV7-2 | ASSPAYEQY
TRBJ1-5 | TRBV28 | ASRNRGDNQPQH
TRBJ2-7 | TRBV6-5 | ASIRGTQQY
TRBJ2-5 | TRBV5-4 | ATQTWTRIEETQY
TRBJ1-1 | TRBV19 | ASSRDTEAF
TRBJ1-4 | TRBV19 | ASSPGVATNEKLF
TRBJ1-5 | TRBV18 | ASSPQGRGQPQH
TRBJ2-3 | TRBV2 | ASSMQGLEQDTQY
TRBJ1-5 | TRBV19 | ASSKGQGGNQPQH
TRBJ2-1 | TRBV18 | ASSAANYEQF
TRBJ1-1 | TRBV11-3 | ASSSGTGNTEAF
TRBJ1-2 | TRBV28 | ASSPEDRVGGYT
TRBJ2-1 | TRBV27 | ASSTRDSPYNEQF
TRBJ2-3 | TRBV6-4 | ASSDVGLGTDTQY
TRBJ2-1 | TRBV27 | ASSLLGFLNEQF
TRBJ2-2 | TRBV30 | AWSVRSSGELF
TRBJ1-3 | TRBV10-2 | ASSESVGDYSGNTIY
TRBJ2-1 | TRBV12-5 | ASGLDGTYNEQF
TRBJ2-5 | TRBV7-7 | ASSKGTSGGQETQY
TRBJ2-3 | TRBV7-3 | ASSPGLAGPRGTQY
TRBJ2-7 | TRBV10-3 | AISDSLQVGYEQY
TRBJ1-2 | TRBV5-4 | ASSLIAPGQPYNYGYT
TRBJ1-1 | TRBV27 | ASGLGEAF
TRBJ2-2 | TRBV15 | ATSTVRGGELF
TRBJ1-4 | TRBV28 | ASSFAMSEKLF
TRBJ2-2 | TRBV6-5 | ASSYPGTPGELF
TRBJ1-5 | TRBV6-1 | ACFEVPNQPQH
TRBJ1-2 | TRBV19 | ASSIDRGYGYT
- | TRBV28 | ASKSGIHEQY
TRBJ1-2 | TRBV30 | AWSVPGSYT
TRBJ2-1 | TRBV5-8 | ASSHPRYNEQF
TRBJ1-5 | TRBV21-1 | ASKIRPNQPQH
TRBJ1-1 | TRBV7-3 | ASSFSGRETEAF
TRBJ2-5 | TRBV11-2 | ASSLSTREAQY
TRBJ2-5 | TRBV6-5 | ASSGQGATQY
TRBJ2-7 | TRBV6-6 | ASSYLDRGEQY
TRBJ2-4 | TRBV29-1 | SVEGGDLAKNIQY
TRBJ2-7 | TRBV15 | ATSRDRGRNEQY
TRBJ2-4 | TRBV5-4 | ASSLDRPQGQNIQY
TRBJ2-4 | TRBV7-2 | ASSSQGGGNIQY
TRBJ1-5 | TRBV18 | ASSTQDLYSNQPQH
TRBJ1-1 | TRBV6-1 | ASRLGQKGLAF
TRBJ2-5 | TRBV5-6 | ASSFAQGKTQY
TRBJ2-3 | TRBV5-1 | ASSLIDTQY
TRBJ2-5 | TRBV11-3 | ASSLGGGSQETQY
TRBJ1-4 | TRBV4-2 | ASSQDLAGGGQNEKLF
TRBJ1-2 | TRBV5-1 | ASSDERTVYGYT
TRBJ2-7 | TRBV18 | ASSPGRLAAPSYEQY
TRBJ2-7 | TRBV19 | ASSRGLRSDEQY
TRBJ2-3 | TRBV4-1 | ASSPGTSGVGASTDTQY
TRBJ1-6 | TRBV7-8 | ASSPGGSSYNSPLH
TRBJ1-1 | TRBV6-1 | ASRDRSLNTEAF